The sample holds a few counts of the clone carrying this T cell receptor beta chain. Its target is not known. This sample was included in a study of response to subunit inactivated influenza vaccine. Germline V lookup: CDR1 DFQATT, CDR2 SNEGSKA (reference sequence). This CDR3 contains 12 residues. V lost 6 bases to trimming and J lost 4 bases, with 10 bases between them. TCRdb called the RT-PCR reads again in MiXCR, with one record for every CDR3 protein. This sample has under 550,000 distinct CDR3 sequences, with 6.5% to 8% found just once. The study's findings and limits: The authors proposed limited new T cell recruitment per seasonal influenza vaccination.

V gene TRBV20-1 combines with J gene TRBJ1-5; D gene ambiguous. Sequenced here: PBMCs from blood, sampled around 25 months after vaccination. This sequence originates from a man aged 50 to 69 who received an inactivated influenza vaccine. DNA of the CDR3: TGCAGTGCGAATAGAAGGAATCAGCCCCAGCATTTT. Translation: CSANRRNQPQHF.